The 31 T cell receptor beta chains reported below all come from one sample, sequenced in a study of cytomegalovirus exposure and HLA in healthy donors (TCRdb year 2017). Libraries were constructed by the immunoSEQ multiplex PCR assay. The multiplex PCR relied on a mix of 60 forward primers for TCR Vbeta segments and 13 reverse primers for TCR Jbeta segments. TCRdb retrieved this table from immuneACCESS and kept in-frame rearrangements only. Not all clones are present; in checked studies, unresolved V genes account for under half, and no reason is known for the remainder. Present in this sample are roughly 150,000 clones, approximately 61% of which were seen just once. Clones ranked in the top ten supply around 1.6% of the sample. Sequencing was done on a sample of PBMCs. The receptors were sampled from a human donor in good health.

The chain is built from TRBV7-2 and TRBJ2-1; 7 nucleotides match TRBD2. Looked up from germline, CDR1 is SGHTA and CDR2 is FQGNSA. The CDR3 loop spans 14 amino acids. V lost 6 bases to trimming and J lost 6 bases; unmatched junction nucleotides: 8. CDR3 sequence (DNA): TGTGCCAGCAGGATTCGACTAGCACTCAATGAGCAGTTCTTC. It specifies CASRIRLALNEQFF.

This chain uses TRBV19 with TRBJ2-3, with TRBD1 as a possible D gene (7 bases). With 4 bases removed from V and 6 bases from J, the gap between germline ends came to 14 bases. The CDR3 has 14 residues. Germline-derived CDR1 and CDR2 are LNHDA and SQIVND (reference sequence). CDR3 loop: CASSRGAGGDTQYF. The CDR3 DNA follows: TGTGCCAGTAGTAGGGGGGCAGGGGGTGATACGCAGTATTTT.

As DNA, the CDR3 is TGTGCCACCAGGACAGGAACCAACTACGAGCAGTACTTC. Its protein is CATRTGTNYEQYF. The chain is built from TRBV28 and TRBJ2-7; the match to TRBD1 covers 7 bases. The CDR3 is 13 residues long. V trimming: 10 bases; J trimming: 3 bases; junction bases outside the gene matches: 9. In germline, CDR1 is MDHEN, CDR2 SYDVKM.

V and J are TRBV10-2 and TRBJ1-1, with D possibly TRBD1 on 5 matching bases. The ends were cut back, 7 bases at V and 4 bases at J, with 13 bases in the middle. In germline, CDR1 is WSHSY, CDR2 SAAADI. The CDR3 spans 13 residues. CDR3 bases: TGCGCCAGCAAGGAGGGGACTGCCACTGAAGCTTTCTTT. Encoded protein: CASKEGTATEAFF.

V and J are TRBV10-3 and TRBJ1-2; 8 bases agree with TRBD1. The CDR3 has 12 amino acids. Germline V CDR1 and CDR2: ENHRY, SYGVKD. The ends lost 10 bases at V and 7 bases at J; junction bases unmatched: 8. The CDR3 DNA reads TGTGCCACTAGACAGGGGATGGGTGGCTACACCTTC. This encodes CATRQGMGGYTF.

The V gene is TRBV28, the J gene TRBJ2-1, with 13 nucleotides matching TRBD2. The CDR3 loop spans 18 amino acids. V trimming: 7 bases; J trimming: 4 bases; junction bases outside the gene matches: 13. Germline values: CDR1 MDHEN, CDR2 SYDVKM. In nucleotides, the CDR3 is TGTGCCAGCACTTGGGGACTAGCGGGATCCCATCGGTACAATGAGCAGTTCTTC. Translating gives CASTWGLAGSHRYNEQFF.

The rearrangement joins TRBV7-2 to TRBJ2-1, with D tentatively TRBD1 (6 bases). Trimming stripped 1 base from V and 5 bases from J, with 9 bases between. Germline-derived CDR1 and CDR2 are SGHTA and FQGNSA. The CDR3 is 14 residues long. The CDR3 sequence: CASSLVGQHNEQFF. Written as DNA, the CDR3 is TGTGCCAGCAGCTTAGTAGGACAGCACAATGAGCAGTTCTTC.

The rearrangement joins TRBV6-5 to TRBJ1-2; a possible D gene is TRBD1 (6 bases). The germline V gene has CDR1 MNHEY and CDR2 SVGAGI. V was trimmed by 6 bases and J by 4 bases, leaving 15 bases between them. The CDR3 has 14 amino acids. The CDR3 nucleotides are TGTGCCAGCAGCAAAGGGACACCCACCTATGGCTACACCTTC. Translation: CASSKGTPTYGYTF.

This chain links TRBV21-1 with TRBJ1-2; the D call in the table, TRBD1, was not verified against the DNA. TRBV21-1 is termed a pseudogene. The CDR3 spans 14 residues. This CDR3 reads CASSNHRNSYGYTF. DNA of the CDR3: TGTGCCAGCAGCAATCACAGGAATAGTTATGGCTACACCTTC.

The CDR3 reads CASSGGQTYEQYF. The CDR3 DNA is TGTGCCAGCAGCGGGGGACAAACCTACGAGCAGTACTTC. This rearrangement joins TRBV13 to TRBJ2-7; tentatively, D is TRBD1 (6 bases). V dropped 5 bases and J dropped 2 bases, with 10 bases sitting between them. CDR3 length: 13 amino acids. CDR1 PRHDT and CDR2 FYEKMQ come from the germline V gene (reference sequence).

A single count supports this clone. The chain carries TRBV25-1 and TRBJ2-7; D remains ambiguous. CDR1 and CDR2 (germline): MGHDK, SYGVNS. V shed 1 base and J shed 3 bases, with 13 bases lying between them. The CDR3 consists of 15 residues. The CDR3 nucleotides are TGTGCCAGCAGTGAATCTACAGCCCTCCTCTACGAGCAGTACTTC. Translating it yields CASSESTALLYEQYF.

A few counts support this clone. The V call is TRBV27, the J call TRBJ2-2, with 11 bases identical to TRBD1. The CDR3 contains 17 residues. Germline lookup yields CDR1 MNHEY and CDR2 SMNVEV (reference sequence). With V trimmed by 6 bases and J by 6 bases, 12 bases remained unmatched. This CDR3 reads CASSRPGTGGRAGELFF. DNA of the CDR3: TGTGCCAGCAGCCGGCCGGGGACAGGGGGACGGGCCGGGGAGCTGTTTTTT.

This chain joins TRBV4-1 and TRBJ2-3; D not resolved. This CDR3 has 15 amino acids. Between the trimmed V and J ends, which lost 4 bases and 0 bases, there was a span of 11 bases. Germline CDR1 MGHRA, CDR2 YSYEKL. The CDR3 reads CASSLSAMSTDTQYF. In DNA, the CDR3 is TGCGCCAGCAGCCTCAGCGCGATGAGCACAGATACGCAGTATTTT.

This sequence joins TRBV7-6 and TRBJ2-6; a weak D match, TRBD1 (5 bases). CDR3 size: 17 residues. Germline V gives CDR1 SGHVS, CDR2 FNYEAQ. With 4 bases removed from V and 0 bases from J, the gap between germline ends came to 13 bases. CDR3 loop: CASSYVGADSGANVLTF. The DNA of the CDR3 is TGTGCCAGCAGCTATGTTGGGGCAGACTCTGGGGCCAACGTCCTGACTTTC.

V usage is TRBV6-1 and J usage is TRBJ2-1, with D perhaps matching TRBD1 (6 bases). V shed 5 bases and J shed 6 bases, with 8 bases lying between them. This CDR3 region has 12 residues. Germline CDR1 MNHNS, CDR2 SASEGT. DNA for the CDR3: TGTGCCAGCAGTCTCAGGGGCAATGAGCAGTTCTTC. The encoded protein is CASSLRGNEQFF.

The chain employs TRBV6-1 and TRBJ1-2; 7 positions agree with TRBD1. The length of the CDR3 is 13 residues. V gave up 6 bases and J gave up 4 bases; unmatched junction bases: 5. Germline values: CDR1 MNHNS, CDR2 SASEGT. CDR3 bases: TGTGCCAGCAGCCCCCGGGACAGCTATGGCTACACCTTC. Amino acid sequence: CASSPRDSYGYTF.

The J gene is TRBJ2-1, the V gene TRBV5-8; 11 bases align to TRBD2. Germline CDR1 and CDR2: SGHTS and YDEGEE. The CDR3 extends over 15 amino acids. V lost 0 bases and J lost 4; bases outside the gene matches: 0. The CDR3 spells CASSLGTSGYNEQFF. CDR3 bases: TGTGCCAGCAGCTTGGGGACTAGCGGGTACAATGAGCAGTTCTTC.

This clone was counted between two and nine times. This sequence joins TRBV27 and TRBJ2-7, with D maybe TRBD2 (5 bases). The CDR3 contains 15 residues. CDR1 and CDR2 from the germline V gene are MNHEY and SMNVEV (reference sequence). The V end was cut by 5 bases, the J end by 6 bases, with 20 bases between. Here the CDR3 reads CASSLGLGSGGEQYF. The CDR3 nucleotides are TGTGCCAGCAGTCTCGGACTGGGGAGTGGCGGCGAGCAGTACTTC.

V usage is TRBV19 and J usage is TRBJ2-1, with a tentative D call TRBD2 (6 bases). CDR1 and CDR2 (germline): LNHDA, SQIVND (reference sequence). The ends were cut back, 3 bases at V and 7 bases at J, with 19 bases in the middle. This CDR3 has 16 residues. CDR3 bases: TGTGCCAGTAGTATGGACCCTTGGACTGGGAGGAATGAGCAGTTCTTC. Protein sequence: CASSMDPWTGRNEQFF.

This chain joins TRBV5-8 and TRBJ2-1; 7 positions match TRBD2. This CDR3 comprises 15 residues. Losses at the gene ends were 0 bases for V and 4 bases for J; bases not matched to a gene: 4. The V gene's germline CDR1 is SGHTS and CDR2 YDEGEE. The CDR3 spells CASSLGGGGYNEQFF. The DNA of the CDR3 is TGTGCCAGCAGCTTGGGTGGGGGGGGGTACAATGAGCAGTTCTTC.

The chain links TRBV9 to TRBJ2-3; D not resolved. CDR1 and CDR2 (germline): SGDLS, YYNGEE. V was pared by 0 bases and J by 0 bases, with 14 bases between. The CDR3 runs to 17 residues. CDR3 nucleotide sequence: TGTGCCAGCAGCGTAGTTTGGCGGAAAGCTAGCACAGATACGCAGTATTTT. It yields the protein CASSVVWRKASTDTQYF.

The chain is built from TRBV14 and TRBJ1-4; 8 nucleotides line up with TRBD1. V lost 0 bases, J lost 7 bases, and 7 bases stayed unmatched. Germline V gene sequence: CDR1 SGHDN, CDR2 FVKESK. This CDR3 has 16 amino acids. CDR3 protein: CASSQDLGQGPEKLFF. The CDR3 DNA sequence: TGTGCCAGCAGCCAAGACCTCGGACAGGGTCCTGAAAAACTGTTTTTT.

The V call is TRBV5-6, the J call TRBJ2-7, with TRBD1 matching 10 bases. J lost 2 bases, V lost 4 bases, and 6 bases had no gene match. Germline values: CDR1 SGHDT, CDR2 YYEEEE. The CDR3 is 15 amino acids. CDR3 sequence reads: CASSLGQGGPYEQYF. The CDR3 DNA follows: TGTGCCAGCAGCCTTGGACAGGGGGGACCCTACGAGCAGTACTTC.

The rearrangement joins TRBV4-3 to TRBJ2-7, with a weak D call TRBD2 (6 bases). Germline V gives CDR1 LGHNA, CDR2 YSLEER. V lost 0 bases to trimming and J lost 5 bases, with 14 bases between them. CDR3 length equals 15 residues. The CDR3 loop reads CASSQERAGSDEQYF. The CDR3 DNA reads TGCGCCAGCAGCCAAGAACGGGCGGGGAGTGACGAGCAGTACTTC.

The V gene is TRBV28, the J gene TRBJ2-1; 8 nucleotides align to TRBD1. This CDR3 is built from 15 residues. J lost 7 bases, V lost 6 bases, and 11 bases had no gene match. CDR1 is MDHEN and CDR2 is SYDVKM in the germline V gene. The CDR3 coding sequence is TGTGCCAGCAGCCAGGGGGGACAGGCGGATAATGAGCAGTTCTTC. Amino acid sequence: CASSQGGQADNEQFF.

The rearrangement joins TRBV7-6 to TRBJ2-7; a weak D match, TRBD2 (5 bases). Trimming cost V 3 bases and J 1 base, with 7 bases left between them. The CDR3 has 13 amino acids. The germline V gene has CDR1 SGHVS and CDR2 FNYEAQ. The CDR3 is CASSFSGSYEQYF. The CDR3 nucleotides read TGTGCCAGCAGCTTTTCGGGGTCCTACGAGCAGTACTTC.

The V and J genes are TRBV11-3 and TRBJ2-7; 7 positions match TRBD2. Germline V CDR1 and CDR2: SGHNT, YENEEA. J lost 5 bases, V lost 1 base, and 8 bases had no gene match. CDR3 length: 15 amino acids. CDR3 DNA: TGTGCCAGCAGCTTAGGTGGGAGGGCCGGAAACGAGCAGTACTTC. Amino acid sequence: CASSLGGRAGNEQYF. The full variable domain, its missing parts supplied by reference TRBV11-3 and TRBJ2-7, is EAGVVQSPRYKIIEKKQPVAFWCNPISGHNTLYWYLQNLGQGPELLIRYENEEAVDDSQLPKDRFSAERLKGVDSTLKIQPAELGDSAVYLCASSLGGRAGNEQYFGPGTRLTVT.

The V and J genes are TRBV7-3 and TRBJ2-2, with 8 bases fitting TRBD1. After removal of 5 bases from V and 4 bases from J, the junction contained 6 bases not matched to a gene. Germline V gives CDR1 SGHTA, CDR2 FQGTGA. This CDR3 has 15 residues. CDR3 coding DNA: TGTGCCAGCAGCCCTCACGGGACAGGCACCGGGGAGCTGTTTTTT. It is translated as CASSPHGTGTGELFF.

The genes are TRBV7-2 and TRBJ2-3, with D possibly being TRBD1 (5 bases). This CDR3 region has 13 residues. In germline, CDR1 is SGHTA, CDR2 FQGNSA. V was shortened by 2 bases and J by 5 bases, with 8 bases between the two germline ends. The CDR3 DNA reads as TGTGCCAGCAGCTTACCGACAGTAGATACGCAGTATTTT. Its translation is CASSLPTVDTQYF.

The chain links TRBV11-3 to TRBJ2-3; tentative D call: TRBD2 (7 bases). CDR1 is SGHNT and CDR2 is YENEEA in the germline V gene. The CDR3 runs 15 residues. Trimming took off 5 bases at V and 4 bases at J, with 16 bases between the two ends. DNA for the CDR3: TGTGCCAGCAGCCGGGGGGCGGGAGAGGCAGATACGCAGTATTTT. This encodes CASSRGAGEADTQYF.

The chain is built from TRBV10-1 and TRBJ2-7; D is ambiguous. With 8 bases removed from V and 7 bases from J, the gap between germline ends came to 21 bases. The CDR3 extends over 14 amino acids. Per germline, CDR1 WNHNN and CDR2 SYGVQD (reference sequence). CDR3 DNA: TGCGCCAGCGAAAAGAGGCATATCCCTAGGGAGCAGTACTTC. It yields the protein CASEKRHIPREQYF.